The 24 T cell receptor beta chains listed next were all sequenced from one sample in a study of T cell repertoires in cytomegalovirus infection (dated by TCRdb to between 2018 and 2020). The treatment or condition tag for this specimen amounts to: in vitro stimulation with specific CMV peptide epitopes to enrich CMV-specific T cells. The antigens for these receptors are not known. For sequencing, an Illumina HiSeq 1500 was employed. The raw public reads went through TCRdb reprocessing: fastp at Q25, MiXCR clone calling, in-frame beta chains kept. When rows share a CDR3 protein, they turn into one entry using the most common DNA and genes. The sample table contains about 830,000 distinct CDR3 sequences; only one count was recorded for approximately 32% of them. The top ten hold 9.5% to 15% of the sample. This specimen consisted of cultured CD8+ T cells from PBMCs, obtained from culture after CMV antigen stimulation. These receptors were taken from a human donor in good health (CMV status not recorded). Some clones in this sample may be carry-over from other donors' samples.

This clonotype was observed a few times. The rearrangement links TRBV7-6 to TRBJ2-5, with D tentatively TRBD2 (7 bases). The CDR3 is 16 residues long. Germline loops: CDR1 SGHVS, CDR2 FNYEAQ. Trimming took off 2 bases at V and 1 base at J, with 14 bases between the two ends. Here the CDR3 DNA reads TGTGCCAGCAGCTTATCACGCGGGGGCTTCCAAGAGACCCAGTACTTC. Its protein product is CASSLSRGGFQETQYF.

The rearrangement links TRBV20-1 to TRBJ1-1; D remains unclear. V lost 5 bases and J lost 5, with 12 bases in between. The CDR3 extends over 12 amino acids. The germline V gene has CDR1 DFQATT and CDR2 SNEGSKA (reference sequence). The CDR3 loop reads CSAWGGWTEAFF. CDR3 DNA: TGCAGTGCTTGGGGAGGTTGGACTGAAGCTTTCTTT.

A few counts support this clonotype. The chain combines TRBV6-1 with TRBJ2-1; possibly TRBD2 for D (6 bases). This CDR3 is built from 13 residues. Germline V gene data show CDR1 as MNHNS and CDR2 as SASEGT. The ends were cut back, 2 bases at V and 7 bases at J, with 9 bases in the middle. DNA of the CDR3: TGTGCCAGCAGTGAACTCGGAGGGAATGAGCAGTTCTTC. It translates to CASSELGGNEQFF.

The J gene is TRBJ1-2, the V gene TRBV9; D is unclear. The germline V and J ends were trimmed by 0 bases and 4 bases, with 13 bases remaining between them. The length of the CDR3 is 15 residues. Germline loops: CDR1 SGDLS, CDR2 YYNGEE. The CDR3 loop reads CASSVGFGETYGYTF. The CDR3, as DNA: TGTGCCAGCAGCGTAGGTTTCGGGGAGACCTATGGCTACACCTTC.

This clonotype appeared a few times. The J gene is TRBJ1-2, the V gene TRBV28; 9 bases line up with TRBD1. After removal of 6 bases from V and 6 bases from J, the junction contained 5 bases not matched to a gene. In germline, CDR1 is MDHEN, CDR2 SYDVKM. This CDR3 contains 13 residues. Written as DNA, the CDR3 is TGTGCCAGCAGACCCGGGACAGGGAATGGCTACACCTTC. Translation gives CASRPGTGNGYTF.

This clonotype has only a few counts. This chain links TRBV12-3 or TRBV12-4 with TRBJ2-7; D call uncertain. The CDR3 contains 14 residues. V was trimmed by 4 bases and J by 0 bases, leaving 10 bases between them. CDR3 in DNA: TGTGCCAGCAGTTGGACGGGCACCTCCTACGAGCAGTACTTC. Its translation: CASSWTGTSYEQYF.

In its sample, this clonotype was seen a few times. This chain uses TRBV15 with TRBJ1-4, with TRBD1 matching over 7 bases. Looked up from germline, CDR1 is LNHNV and CDR2 is YYDKDF (reference sequence). This CDR3 spans 15 amino acids. With 1 base clipped from V and 8 bases from J, the junction kept 7 bases outside the gene matches. This CDR3 is CATSRGEGAREKLFF. The CDR3 region has the DNA TGTGCCACCAGCAGAGGGGAGGGGGCAAGGGAAAAACTGTTTTTT.

This clonotype was counted at least ten times. This sequence joins TRBV6-5 and TRBJ2-1; D not certain. Trimming removed 6 bases from V and 7 bases from J, with 7 bases in between. CDR1 and CDR2 from the germline V gene are MNHEY and SVGAGI. CDR3 length: 11 amino acids. DNA of the CDR3: TGTGCCAGCAGCATAAGGAATGAGCAGTTCTTC. Its protein product is CASSIRNEQFF.

This clonotype was counted between two and nine times. CDR3 in amino acids: CATSRDRGWGNQPQHF. The CDR3 DNA is TGTGCCACCAGCAGAGACAGGGGATGGGGCAATCAGCCCCAGCATTTT. The chain is built from TRBV15 and TRBJ1-5; maybe TRBD1 (6 bases). CDR3 size: 16 residues. With 0 bases removed from V and 2 bases from J, the gap between germline ends came to 11 bases. The V gene's germline CDR1 is LNHNV and CDR2 YYDKDF (reference sequence).

The rearrangement links TRBV12-5 to TRBJ2-7, with TRBD1 as a possible D gene (6 bases). CDR3 length: 18 residues. Germline values: CDR1 LGHNT, CDR2 FRNRAP. Trimming shortened V by 2 bases and J by 9 bases, and 29 bases separated the two germline ends. Here the CDR3 reads CASGLMTGAQGNYDGQYF. CDR3 in DNA: TGTGCTAGTGGTTTGATGACAGGAGCTCAGGGGAACTACGATGGGCAGTACTTC.

The rearrangement joins TRBV6-6 to TRBJ1-1, with no clear D. V lost 0 bases to trimming and J lost 6 bases, with 20 bases between them. Germline values: CDR1 MNHNY, CDR2 SVGAGI (reference sequence). The CDR3 consists of 17 residues. The CDR3 bases are TGTGCCAGCAGTTACTCGGTGACCGCCGGGATTTACGCTGAAGCTTTCTTT. This gives the protein CASSYSVTAGIYAEAFF.

The chain carries TRBV5-4 and TRBJ2-7; D call uncertain. The CDR3 length is 14 residues. V lost 3 bases and J lost 3, with 13 bases in between. CDR1 is SGHNT and CDR2 is YYREEE in the germline V gene (reference sequence). This CDR3 is CASSSEAGLYEQYV. The CDR3 bases are TGTGCCAGCAGCTCCGAGGCAGGCCTCTACGAGCAGTACGTC.

This clonotype occurred a few times. V usage is TRBV6-4 and J usage is TRBJ2-1; TRBD2 aligns across 7 bases. J lost 2 bases, V lost 3 bases, and 4 bases had no gene match. CDR3 length: 15 residues. Germline V gene lookup returns CDR1 MRHNA and CDR2 SNTAGT. The CDR3 sequence: CASSEASGAYNEQFF. In nucleotides, the CDR3 is TGTGCCAGCAGTGAGGCTAGCGGCGCCTACAATGAGCAGTTCTTC.

The sample holds one count of this clonotype. This chain joins TRBV6-8 and TRBJ2-3; tentatively, D is TRBD1 or TRBD2 (5 bases each). The CDR3 is 16 residues long. V lost 9 bases and J 2 bases, leaving 21 bases between the germline ends. CDR1 and CDR2 from the germline V gene are MNHGY and SAAAGT. CDR3 loop: CASNPLRDPLTDTQYF. CDR3 bases: TGTGCCAGTAACCCACTTAGGGACCCACTCACAGATACGCAGTATTTT.

The sample holds one count of this clonotype. This may be a read error: a much more frequent sequence differs by one nucleotide. The chain combines TRBV7-6 with TRBJ2-7; D remains unclear. Looked up from germline, CDR1 is SGHVS and CDR2 is FNYEAQ. The CDR3 has 13 amino acids. The CDR3, as DNA: TGTGACAGCAGCTCTTCAGCCTCCTACGAGCAGTACTTC. This codes for CDSSSSASYEQYF.

This clonotype was detected only a few times. This chain connects TRBV7-9 to TRBJ2-7; D gene unclear. The CDR3 is 17 residues long. CDR1 is SEHNR, CDR2 FQNEAQ, per germline (reference sequence). V dropped 5 bases and J dropped 3 bases, with 23 bases sitting between them. Written as DNA, the CDR3 is TGTGCCAGCAGCCATATCCCGGCGAAATCCCCAGGCTACGAGCAGTACTTC. Its translation: CASSHIPAKSPGYEQYF.

This chain joins TRBV19 and TRBJ1-1; D gene unclear. CDR1 and CDR2 from the germline V gene are LNHDA and SQIVND (reference sequence). This CDR3 region has 11 residues. V was pared by 3 bases and J by 11 bases, with 10 bases between. The CDR3 loop reads CASSMTGGAFF. As DNA, the CDR3 is TGTGCCAGTAGTATGACCGGAGGGGCTTTCTTT. The whole variable domain, filled in from reference TRBV19 and TRBJ1-1, reads DGGITQSPKYLFRKEGQNVTLSCEQNLNHDAMYWYRQDPGQGLRLIYYSQIVNDFQKGDIAEGYSVSREKKESFPLTVTSAQKNPTAFYLCASSMTGGAFFGQGTRLTVV.

The rearrangement links TRBV2 to TRBJ1-3; D perhaps matches TRBD1 (6 bases). The CDR3 loop spans 15 amino acids. Germline V CDR1 and CDR2: SNHLY, FYNNEI. Trimming took 4 bases from V and 2 from J, leaving 12 bases between them. Here the CDR3 reads CASSVRGAPGNTIYF. In DNA form, the CDR3 reads TGTGCCAGCAGTGTCCGGGGGGCTCCTGGAAACACCATATATTTT.

The chain recombines TRBV18 with TRBJ2-7; 11 bases align to TRBD1. This CDR3 comprises 15 residues. With V trimmed by 4 bases and J by 4 bases, 6 bases remained unmatched. Germline values: CDR1 KGHSH, CDR2 LQKENI. The CDR3, as DNA: TGTGCCAGCTCACGGGACAGGGGGAGGTTATACGAGCAGTACTTC. It encodes CASSRDRGRLYEQYF.

The chain joins TRBV6-2 or TRBV6-3 to TRBJ2-7; maybe TRBD1 (6 bases). This CDR3 contains 14 residues. Germline CDR1 and CDR2: MNHEY and SVGEGT. V lost 0 bases and J lost 5, with 11 bases in between. For the CDR3, the DNA is TGTGCCAGCAGTTACTCGAGGGGGTCCCACGAGCAGTACGTC. Amino acid sequence: CASSYSRGSHEQYV.

This sequence joins TRBV3-1 and TRBJ2-1; TRBD2 aligns across 8 bases. V trimming: 1 base; J trimming: 5 bases; junction bases outside the gene matches: 4. Germline values: CDR1 LGHDT, CDR2 YNNKEL (reference sequence). The CDR3 totals 15 residues. CDR3 sequence reads: CASSQVQRGNNEQFF. In DNA, the CDR3 is TGTGCCAGCAGCCAAGTCCAGCGGGGGAACAATGAGCAGTTCTTC.

This clonotype has at least ten counts. J is TRBJ2-1 and V is TRBV7-6; D is unclear. V was trimmed by 7 bases and J by 7 bases, leaving 17 bases between them. Per germline, CDR1 SGHVS and CDR2 FNYEAQ. The CDR3 sequence is 14 residues long. DNA for the CDR3: TGTGCCAGCACCTCCGTAGGCCTTTGGAATGAGCAGTTCTTC. This gives the protein CASTSVGLWNEQFF.

This clonotype has more than one count but fewer than ten. The chain couples TRBV4-3 to TRBJ1-3; 7 bases fit TRBD1. The CDR3 extends over 15 amino acids. Germline V gene data show CDR1 as LGHNA and CDR2 as YSLEER. The V and J ends lost 4 bases and 5 bases, in that order; junction bases with no gene match: 8. As DNA, the CDR3 is TGCGCCAGCAGCCCCCTATCGACAGGGCGAAACACCATATATTTT. Amino acids: CASSPLSTGRNTIYF.

This chain uses TRBV27 with TRBJ1-1; possible D gene TRBD1, 5 bases. Trimming pared 3 bases from V and 9 bases from J, leaving 14 bases between. Germline V CDR1 and CDR2: MNHEY, SMNVEV (reference sequence). The CDR3 consists of 13 residues. CDR3 loop: CASSFFGGSKAFF. CDR3 DNA sequence: TGTGCCAGCAGTTTTTTTGGGGGGTCAAAAGCTTTCTTT.